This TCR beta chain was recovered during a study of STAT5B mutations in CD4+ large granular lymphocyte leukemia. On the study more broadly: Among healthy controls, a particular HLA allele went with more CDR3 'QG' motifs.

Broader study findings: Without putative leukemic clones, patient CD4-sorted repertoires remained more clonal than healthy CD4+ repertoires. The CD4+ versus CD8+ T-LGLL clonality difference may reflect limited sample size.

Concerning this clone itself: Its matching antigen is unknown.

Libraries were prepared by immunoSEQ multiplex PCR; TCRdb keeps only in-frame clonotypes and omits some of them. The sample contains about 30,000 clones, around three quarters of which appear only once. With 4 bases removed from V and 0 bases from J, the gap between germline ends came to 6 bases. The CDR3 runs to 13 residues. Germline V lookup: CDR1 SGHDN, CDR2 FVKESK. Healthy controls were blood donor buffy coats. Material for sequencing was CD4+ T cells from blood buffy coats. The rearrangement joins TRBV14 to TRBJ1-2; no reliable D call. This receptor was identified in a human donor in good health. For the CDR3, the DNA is TGTGCCAGCAGCCCGCTTTCTAACTATGGCTACACCTTC. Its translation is CASSPLSNYGYTF.